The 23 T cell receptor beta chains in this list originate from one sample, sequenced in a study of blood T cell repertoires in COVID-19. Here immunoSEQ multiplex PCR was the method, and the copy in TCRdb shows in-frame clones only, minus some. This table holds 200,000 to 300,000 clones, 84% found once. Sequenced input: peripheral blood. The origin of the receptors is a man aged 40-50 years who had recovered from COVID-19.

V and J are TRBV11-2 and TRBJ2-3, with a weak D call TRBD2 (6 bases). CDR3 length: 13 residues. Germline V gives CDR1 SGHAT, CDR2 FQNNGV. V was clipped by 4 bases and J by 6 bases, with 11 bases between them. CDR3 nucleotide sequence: TGTGCCAGCAGCTCGGGACTCTCCGATACGCAGTATTTT. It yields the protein CASSSGLSDTQYF.

The CDR3 DNA follows: TGTGCCAGCAGCTTCCGACTAGCGGGAGGGCTTAGCACAGATACGCAGTATTTT. Protein sequence: CASSFRLAGGLSTDTQYF. The V and J genes are TRBV5-4 and TRBJ2-3, with TRBD2 matching 14 bases. Germline CDR1 SGHNT, CDR2 YYREEE (reference sequence). Germline trimming cut 2 bases from V and 0 bases from J; bases unmatched to any gene: 5. The CDR3 contains 18 residues.

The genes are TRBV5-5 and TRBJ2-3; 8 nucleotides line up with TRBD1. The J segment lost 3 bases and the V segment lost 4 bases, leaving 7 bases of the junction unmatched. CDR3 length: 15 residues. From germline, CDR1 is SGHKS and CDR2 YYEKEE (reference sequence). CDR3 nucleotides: TGTGCCAGCAGCGCACGACAGGGGTGGACAGATACGCAGTATTTT. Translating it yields CASSARQGWTDTQYF.

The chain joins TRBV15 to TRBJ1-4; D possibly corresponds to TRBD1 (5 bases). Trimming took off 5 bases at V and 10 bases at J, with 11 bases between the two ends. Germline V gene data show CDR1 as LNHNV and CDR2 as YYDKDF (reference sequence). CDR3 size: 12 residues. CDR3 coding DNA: TGTGCCACCAGCTCATCGGGGGTAAAACTGTTTTTT. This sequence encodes CATSSSGVKLFF. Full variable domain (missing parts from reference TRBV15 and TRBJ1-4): DAMVIQNPRYQVTQFGKPVTLSCSQTLNHNVMYWYQQKSSQAPKLLFHYYDKDFNNEADTPDNFQSRRPNTSFCFLDIRSPGLGDTAMYLCATSSSGVKLFFGSGTQLSVL.

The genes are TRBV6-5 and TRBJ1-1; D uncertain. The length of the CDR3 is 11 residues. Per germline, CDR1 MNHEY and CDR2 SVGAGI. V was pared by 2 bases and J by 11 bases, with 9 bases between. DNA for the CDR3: TGTGCCAGCAGTTACGGCGGTAGGGCTTTCTTT. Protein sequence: CASSYGGRAFF.

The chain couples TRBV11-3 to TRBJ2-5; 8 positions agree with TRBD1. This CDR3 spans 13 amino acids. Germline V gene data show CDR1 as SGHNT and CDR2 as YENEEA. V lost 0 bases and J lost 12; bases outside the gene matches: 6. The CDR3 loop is CASSLDMRTGKYF. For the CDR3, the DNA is TGTGCCAGCAGCTTAGATATGAGGACAGGGAAGTACTTC.

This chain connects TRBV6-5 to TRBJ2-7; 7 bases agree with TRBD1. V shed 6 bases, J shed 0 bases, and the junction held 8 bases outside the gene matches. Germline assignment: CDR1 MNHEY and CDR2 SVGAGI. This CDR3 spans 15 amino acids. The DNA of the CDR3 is TGTGCCAGCAGGTCCGGGACAGCTATCTCCTACGAGCAGTACTTC. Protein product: CASRSGTAISYEQYF.

The CDR3 loop is CASSRQTVSYEQYF. Written as DNA, the CDR3 is TGTGCCAGCTCACGACAGACAGTATCCTACGAGCAGTACTTC. This chain uses TRBV18 with TRBJ2-7; D might be TRBD1 (5 bases). CDR1 is KGHSH, CDR2 LQKENI, per germline. V gave up 4 bases and J gave up 1 base, with 11 bases separating them. The CDR3 sequence is 14 residues long. Full variable domain (outside the CDR3, taken from reference TRBV18 and TRBJ2-7): NAGVMQNPRHLVRRRGQEARLRCSPMKGHSHVYWYRQLPEEGLKFMVYLQKENIIDESGMPKERFSAEFPKEGPSILRIQQVVRGDSAAYFCASSRQTVSYEQYFGPGTRLTVT.

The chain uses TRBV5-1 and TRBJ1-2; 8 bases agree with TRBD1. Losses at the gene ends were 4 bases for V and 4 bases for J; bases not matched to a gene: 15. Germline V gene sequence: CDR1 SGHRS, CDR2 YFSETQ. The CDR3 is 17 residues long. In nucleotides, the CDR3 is TGCGCCAGCAGCGACCCGACAGGGGCCTTCTATCCCTATGGCTACACCTTC. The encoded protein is CASSDPTGAFYPYGYTF.

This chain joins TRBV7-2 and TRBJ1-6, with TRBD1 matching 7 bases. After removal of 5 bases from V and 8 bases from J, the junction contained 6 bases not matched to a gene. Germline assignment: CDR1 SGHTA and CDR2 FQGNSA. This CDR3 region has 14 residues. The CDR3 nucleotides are TGTGCCAGCAGCGTAGACAGGGAATATTCACCCCTCCACTTT. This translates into CASSVDREYSPLHF.

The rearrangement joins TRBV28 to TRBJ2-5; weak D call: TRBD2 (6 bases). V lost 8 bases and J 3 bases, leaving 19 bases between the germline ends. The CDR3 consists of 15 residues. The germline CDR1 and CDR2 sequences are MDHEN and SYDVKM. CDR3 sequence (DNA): TGTGCCAGCGCCCAGGCCGGGGGATTCGAAGAGACCCAGTACTTC. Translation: CASAQAGGFEETQYF.

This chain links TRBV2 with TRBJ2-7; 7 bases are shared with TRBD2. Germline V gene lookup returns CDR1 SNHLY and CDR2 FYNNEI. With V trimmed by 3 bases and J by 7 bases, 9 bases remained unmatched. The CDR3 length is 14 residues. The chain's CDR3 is CASSEIEARGEQYF. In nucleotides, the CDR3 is TGTGCCAGCAGTGAGATCGAGGCGCGGGGGGAGCAGTACTTC.

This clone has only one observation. The CDR3 sequence is CASSGRQGRNEQFF. The CDR3 nucleotides are TGTGCCAGCAGCGGGAGACAGGGGAGGAATGAGCAGTTCTTC. V usage is TRBV11-3 and J usage is TRBJ2-1, with 8 bases fitting TRBD1. Looked up from germline, CDR1 is SGHNT and CDR2 is YENEEA. The CDR3 sequence is 14 residues long. The V segment lost 5 bases and the J segment 7 bases; nucleotides outside the gene matches: 7.

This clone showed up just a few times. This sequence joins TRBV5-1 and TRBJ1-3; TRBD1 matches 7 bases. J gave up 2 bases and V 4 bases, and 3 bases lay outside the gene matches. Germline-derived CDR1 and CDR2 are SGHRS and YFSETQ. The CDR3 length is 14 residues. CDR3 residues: CASSPGTAGNTIYF. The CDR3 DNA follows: TGCGCCAGCAGCCCCGGGACAGCTGGAAACACCATATATTTT. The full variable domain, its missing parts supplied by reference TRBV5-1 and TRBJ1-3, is KAGVTQTPRYLIKTRGQQVTLSCSPISGHRSVSWYQQTPGQGLQFLFEYFSETQRNKGNFPGRFSGRQFSNSRSEMNVSTLELGDSALYLCASSPGTAGNTIYFGEGSWLTVV.

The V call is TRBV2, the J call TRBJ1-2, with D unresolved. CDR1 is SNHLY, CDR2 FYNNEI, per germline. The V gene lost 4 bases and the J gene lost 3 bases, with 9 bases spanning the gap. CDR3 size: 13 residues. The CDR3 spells CASSGDLYYGYTF. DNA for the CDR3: TGTGCCAGCAGTGGCGATCTGTACTATGGCTACACCTTC.

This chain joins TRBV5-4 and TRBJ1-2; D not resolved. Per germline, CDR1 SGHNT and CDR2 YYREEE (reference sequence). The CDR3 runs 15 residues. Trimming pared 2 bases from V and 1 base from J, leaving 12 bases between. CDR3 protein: CASSFGGGSNYGYTF. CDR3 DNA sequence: TGTGCCAGCAGCTTCGGAGGAGGGAGTAACTATGGCTACACCTTC.

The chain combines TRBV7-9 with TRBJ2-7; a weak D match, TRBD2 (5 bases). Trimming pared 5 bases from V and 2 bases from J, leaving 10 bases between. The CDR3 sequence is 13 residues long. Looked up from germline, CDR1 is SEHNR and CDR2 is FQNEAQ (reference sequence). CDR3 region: CASSPGVAYEQYF. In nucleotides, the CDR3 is TGTGCCAGCAGCCCCGGGGTAGCCTACGAGCAGTACTTC.

In DNA form, the CDR3 reads TGTGCCAGCAGACACACTAGCGGGGGCCTCTACGAGCAGTACTTC. Translating gives CASRHTSGGLYEQYF. The J gene is TRBJ2-7, the V gene TRBV6-5, with 11 bases identical to TRBD2. Germline V gene sequence: CDR1 MNHEY, CDR2 SVGAGI. The CDR3 has 15 residues. Trimming at V came to 6 bases and at J to 3 bases, leaving 7 bases not matched to a gene.

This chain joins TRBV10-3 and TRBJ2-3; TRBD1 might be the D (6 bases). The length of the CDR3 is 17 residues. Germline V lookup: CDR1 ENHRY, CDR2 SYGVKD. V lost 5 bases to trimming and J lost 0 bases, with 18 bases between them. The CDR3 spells CAISTTGTPNSTDTQYF. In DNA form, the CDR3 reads TGTGCCATCAGTACAACCGGGACACCGAATAGCACAGATACGCAGTATTTT.

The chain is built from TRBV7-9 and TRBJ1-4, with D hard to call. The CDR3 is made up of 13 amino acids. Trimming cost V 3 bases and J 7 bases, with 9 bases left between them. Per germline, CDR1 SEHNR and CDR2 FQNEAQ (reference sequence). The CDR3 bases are TGTGCCAGCAGCTTGGGCACGACTGAAAAACTGTTTTTT. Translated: CASSLGTTEKLFF.

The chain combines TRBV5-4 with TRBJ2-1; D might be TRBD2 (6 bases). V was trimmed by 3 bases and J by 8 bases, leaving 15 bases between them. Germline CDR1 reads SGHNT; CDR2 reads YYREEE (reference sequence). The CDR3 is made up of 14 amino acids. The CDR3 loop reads CASSSVTRMDEQFF. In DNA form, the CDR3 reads TGTGCCAGCAGCTCTGTGACTAGGATGGATGAGCAGTTCTTC.

The DNA of the CDR3 is TGTGCCAGCAGCCCGTCACAGGGCCAAGAGACCCAGTACTTC. Its protein product is CASSPSQGQETQYF. The chain employs TRBV3-1 (or the pseudogene TRBV3-2) and TRBJ2-5, with D perhaps TRBD1 (6 bases). V lost 4 bases and J 1 base, leaving 10 bases between the germline ends. Germline CDR1 is LGHDT and CDR2 is YNNKEL (reference sequence). This CDR3 is built from 14 residues.

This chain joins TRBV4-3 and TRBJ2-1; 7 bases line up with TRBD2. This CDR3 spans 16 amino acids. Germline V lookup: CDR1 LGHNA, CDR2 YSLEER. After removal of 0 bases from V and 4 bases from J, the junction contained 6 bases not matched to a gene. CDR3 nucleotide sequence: TGCGCCAGCAGCCAAGACGACGGGAGGTGGTACAATGAGCAGTTCTTC. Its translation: CASSQDDGRWYNEQFF.